A selection of T cell receptor beta chains follows, all from one sample in a study of response to subunit inactivated influenza vaccine. TCRdb reanalysed the RT-PCR reads using MiXCR and keeps one entry per CDR3 protein. The sample lists about 650,000 distinct CDR3 sequences, about a sixth seen once, with 11% in the top ten. The sequences come from PBMCs from blood, collected roughly 12 days after vaccination. These receptors all stem from a man in his fifties who received an inactivated influenza vaccine. Both conserved end residues are part of each CDR3. A D gene is named only where the DNA matches it firmly. Clone size is stated in some rows and not others, as once, few, many or a class when expanded.

D gene | J gene | V gene | clone size | CDR3 DNA | CDR3 protein
NA | TRBJ2-6 | TRBV12-3/TRBV12-4 | NA | TGTGCCAGCAGTTTAGCGGGATTCGGCTCTGGGGCCAACGTCCTGACTTTC | CASSLAGFGSGANVLTF
NA | TRBJ2-5 | TRBV27 | NA | TGTGCCAGCAGTGTCGGTTACTCGACGGCCCAGTACTTC | CASSVGYSTAQYF
NA | TRBJ2-7 | TRBV20-1 | NA | TGCAGTGCAGGGAACAGGCGAACCTACGAGCAGTACTTC | CSAGNRRTYEQYF
NA | TRBJ1-6 | TRBV15 | few | TGTGCCACCAGCAGAGACAGGGACCTCTTCACCCTCCACTTT | CATSRDRDLFTLHF
NA | TRBJ1-1 | TRBV6-1 | few | TGTGCCAGCAGTCCACAGGGTTGGGAAATGAACACTGAAGCTTTCTTT | CASSPQGWEMNTEAFF
NA | TRBJ2-1 | TRBV5-6 | few | TGTGCCAGCAGCCTGAGATGGGGCTACAATGAGCAGTTCTTC | CASSLRWGYNEQFF
NA | TRBJ1-1 | TRBV11-2 | few | TGTGCCAGCAGCTTAGGCAACAGGTATGCTGAAGCTTTCTTT | CASSLGNRYAEAFF
TRBD1 | TRBJ1-2 | TRBV7-2 | many | TGTGCCAGCAGCTTAGTAGGGGGCGGGTATGGCTACACCTTC | CASSLVGGGYGYTF
NA | TRBJ2-7 | TRBV12-3/TRBV12-4 | many | TGTGCCAGCAGTCAGATGGGGTACGAGCAGTACTTC | CASSQMGYEQYF
NA | TRBJ2-3 | TRBV6-5 | many | TGTGCCAGCAGTTACTCGAGCCTAGGCCCGCAGTATTTT | CASSYSSLGPQYF
NA | TRBJ2-5 | TRBV27 | NA | TGTGCCAGCAGTTTAGGCTATTCGGAGACCCAGTACTTC | CASSLGYSETQYF
NA | TRBJ1-1 | TRBV5-1 | NA | TGCGCCAGCAGCCTGATTCAAGGGACGGTCACTGAAGCTTTCTTT | CASSLIQGTVTEAFF
TRBD1 | TRBJ2-4 | TRBV20-1 | few | TGCAGTGCTAGAGCTGGGACAGATGCCAAAAACATTCAGTACTTC | CSARAGTDAKNIQYF
NA | TRBJ2-7 | TRBV30 | few | TGTGCCTGGAGTTCACGGGCAGCGCCTTCCTACGAGCAGTACTTC | CAWSSRAAPSYEQYF
NA | TRBJ2-1 | TRBV18 | NA | TGTGCCAGCTCACCACCGTCGGCAAATGAGCAGTTCTTC | CASSPPSANEQFF
NA | TRBJ1-2 | TRBV6-2/TRBV6-3 | NA | TGTGCCAGCAGTTACGTACTCTATGGCTACACCTTC | CASSYVLYGYTF
NA | TRBJ2-7 | TRBV3-1 | NA | TGTGCCAGCAGCTGGACGTACTACGAGCAGTACTTC | CASSWTYYEQYF
TRBD2 | TRBJ2-1 | TRBV27 | few | TGTGCCAGCAGTTGGGGGGGACTAGCTCCCTACAATGAGCAGTTCTTC | CASSWGGLAPYNEQFF
NA | TRBJ2-2 | TRBV7-9 | NA | TGTGCCAGCAGCTTAAATCGTGTCCACCGGGAGCTGTTTTTT | CASSLNRVHRELFF
TRBD1 | TRBJ2-2 | TRBV7-6 | NA | TGTGCCAGCAGCTTGACCGTACCGGGACAGGGGGCAAGCGGGGAGCTGTTTTTT | CASSLTVPGQGASGELFF
TRBD2 | TRBJ2-3 | TRBV12-3/TRBV12-4 | NA | TGTGCCAGTCTGACCTCGGCTAGCGGGGTGGGAGATACGCAGTATTTT | CASLTSASGVGDTQYF
NA | TRBJ1-1 | TRBV5-1 | few | TGCGCCAGCAGCTTGTCGGCAGGTGAAGCTTTCTTT | CASSLSAGEAFF
NA | TRBJ1-2 | TRBV28 | NA | TGTGCCAGCAGTTTCGAACAGAAATATGGCTACACCTTC | CASSFEQKYGYTF
TRBD1 | TRBJ2-1 | TRBV7-6 | NA | TGTGCCAGCAGCTTCGGGACAGGGGGCGGCGATGAGCAGTTCTTC | CASSFGTGGGDEQFF
TRBD2 | TRBJ2-3 | TRBV30 | NA | TGTGCCTGGGACCCGGGACTAGCGGGGGAAGCGGATACGCAGTATTTT | CAWDPGLAGEADTQYF
NA | TRBJ2-1 | TRBV7-8 | few | TGTGCCAGCAGCTTATCAAGACAGGTCCTTGAGCAGTTCTTC | CASSLSRQVLEQFF
TRBD2 | TRBJ2-1 | TRBV6-2/TRBV6-3 | many | TGTGCCAGCTGCGGGGAGGGCCTAGTTGAGCAGTTCTTC | CASCGEGLVEQFF
NA | TRBJ2-1 | TRBV12-3/TRBV12-4 | NA | TGTGCCAGCAGTCCTGTCGGGCCTTACAATGAGCAGTTCTTC | CASSPVGPYNEQFF
NA | TRBJ2-7 | TRBV29-1 | few | TGCAGCGTTGAGTTTCGACTCCAGAGCTCCTACGAGCAGTACTTC | CSVEFRLQSSYEQYF
NA | TRBJ1-6 | TRBV6-2/TRBV6-3 | NA | TGTGCCAGCAGTTACTCGTTGACGAGCTCCTATAATTCACCCCTCCACTTT | CASSYSLTSSYNSPLHF
TRBD2 | TRBJ2-7 | TRBV6-5 | few | TGTGCCAGCAGTTACTCCCTTCGGGCTAGCGGGTTCTCCTACGAGCAGTACTTC | CASSYSLRASGFSYEQYF
NA | TRBJ1-2 | TRBV24-1 | many | TGTGCCACCAGTGATGTCCGGGACCATGGCTACACCTTC | CATSDVRDHGYTF
NA | TRBJ2-3 | TRBV6-4 | few | TGTGCCAGCAGTGACTCGACGGAGACAGATACGCAGTATTTT | CASSDSTETDTQYF
TRBD1 | TRBJ2-2 | TRBV5-5 | few | TGTGCCAGCAGCCAAAGACAGGGTCTTGTGGAGCTGTTTTTT | CASSQRQGLVELFF
NA | TRBJ2-7 | TRBV29-1 | NA | TGCAGCGTTGAAGTCCGCGCGAGTGCCTCCTACGAGCAGTACTTC | CSVEVRASASYEQYF
NA | TRBJ1-2 | TRBV21-1 | NA | TGTGCCAGAGGGGCGGACTATGGCTACACCTTC | CARGADYGYTF
TRBD2 | TRBJ2-3 | TRBV27 | many | TGTGCCAGCAGTTTAATAGCGGGGACTAGCACAGATACGCAGTATTTT | CASSLIAGTSTDTQYF
NA | TRBJ2-5 | TRBV5-1 | NA | TGCGCCAGCACGCCTATGTCGGGGACTCAAGAGACCCAGTACTTC | CASTPMSGTQETQYF
NA | TRBJ2-7 | TRBV12-3/TRBV12-4 | few | TGTGCCAGCAGTTTAGACGGGATTTTCGAGCAGTACTTC | CASSLDGIFEQYF
TRBD2 | TRBJ2-7 | TRBV12-3/TRBV12-4 | many | TGTGCCAGCAGTCCCAGCGGGAGGAGGTACGAGCAGTACTTC | CASSPSGRRYEQYF
NA | TRBJ1-2 | TRBV2 | many | TGTGCCAGCAGTCAGGGTCTAGATGGCTACACCTTC | CASSQGLDGYTF
TRBD1 | TRBJ1-4 | TRBV6-5 | few | TGTGCCAGCAGTTTCTCGGGGACAGGGACCTGGGAGGAAAAACTGTTTTTT | CASSFSGTGTWEEKLFF
TRBD1 | TRBJ2-3 | TRBV6-1 | NA | TGTGCCAGCAGGGGACAGTCGGGCACAGATACGCAGTATTTT | CASRGQSGTDTQYF
NA | TRBJ1-1 | TRBV15 | NA | TGTGCCACCAGCAGAGATATATGGTACACTGAAGCTTTCTTT | CATSRDIWYTEAFF
TRBD1 | TRBJ2-5 | TRBV12-3/TRBV12-4 | few | TGTGCCAGCAGTTGGACAGGGAGGGAGACCCAGTACTTC | CASSWTGRETQYF
NA | TRBJ1-6 | TRBV2 | few | TGTGCCAGCAGTGAAGCGACGGCAGGGAATTCACCCCTCCACTTT | CASSEATAGNSPLHF
TRBD1 | TRBJ1-2 | TRBV7-2 | few | TGTGCCAGCAGCTTAGTCGGGACAGGGTGGAGCGGATATGGCTACACCTTC | CASSLVGTGWSGYGYTF
TRBD1 | TRBJ2-1 | TRBV7-6 | NA | TGTGCCAGCAGCTTAGCCGGGACAGGGGTTGGAAAGTTCTTC | CASSLAGTGVGKFF
NA | TRBJ2-4 | TRBV29-1 | many | TGCAGCGTTGAATCCAGGATAAAAAACATTCAGTACTTC | CSVESRIKNIQYF
TRBD2 | TRBJ2-2 | TRBV28 | NA | TGTGCCAGCAGCCTTAATCTTGGACTAGCGGAGAACACCGGGGAGCTGTTTTTT | CASSLNLGLAENTGELFF